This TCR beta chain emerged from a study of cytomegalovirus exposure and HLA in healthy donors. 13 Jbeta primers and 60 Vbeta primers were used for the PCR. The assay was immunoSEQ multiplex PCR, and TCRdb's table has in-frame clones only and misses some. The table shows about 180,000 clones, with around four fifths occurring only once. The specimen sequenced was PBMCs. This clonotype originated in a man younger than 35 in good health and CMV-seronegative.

The CDR3 is CASTPGGTGSYEQYF. The CDR3, as DNA: TGTGCCAGCACCCCCGGAGGGACAGGGTCGTACGAGCAGTACTTC. V gene TRBV5-4 combines with J gene TRBJ2-7, with 9 positions matching TRBD1. The CDR3 covers 15 residues. Germline values: CDR1 SGHNT, CDR2 YYREEE (reference sequence). The V gene end was trimmed by 6 bases and the J gene end by 4 bases; junction bases not matched to a gene: 11.